Listed below are T cell receptor beta chains from one sample, sequenced in a study of blood T cell repertoires in COVID-19. Assay: immunoSEQ multiplex PCR; the TCRdb copy retains only in-frame clones and omits some. The sample holds more than 70,000 clones; around nine tenths are singletons and the top ten take roughly 4.5%. The sample taken for sequencing was peripheral blood. Receptor source: a man aged 45 to 65 with active or convalescent COVID-19. CDR3s include the opening cysteine and the closing phenylalanine or tryptophan. A D gene is named only where the DNA matches it firmly. Only some rows state a clone size, as once, few, many or a class for expanded clones.

cdr3_nt: TGTGCCACCAGCCTAACCACAGGGGATACGCAGTATTTT
cdr3_aa: CATSLTTGDTQYF
j_call: TRBJ2-3
d_call: NA
v_call: TRBV24-1
clone_size: NA

cdr3_nt: TGCGCCAGCAGCCAAGATAGGACTAGCGGGGTAGAGACCCAGTACTTC
cdr3_aa: CASSQDRTSGVETQYF
j_call: TRBJ2-5
d_call: TRBD2
v_call: TRBV4-1
clone_size: NA

cdr3_nt: TGTGCCAGCAGCCGGGACACCGGGGAGCTGTTTTTT
cdr3_aa: CASSRDTGELFF
j_call: TRBJ2-2
d_call: NA
v_call: TRBV6-1
clone_size: NA

cdr3_nt: TGTGCCAGCAGGGGACAGGGCACTAACTATGGCTACACCTTC
cdr3_aa: CASRGQGTNYGYTF
j_call: TRBJ1-2
d_call: TRBD1
v_call: TRBV6-5
clone_size: once

cdr3_nt: TGCGCCAGCAGCCCTGGACAGCGCTACAATGAGCAGTTCTTC
cdr3_aa: CASSPGQRYNEQFF
j_call: TRBJ2-1
d_call: NA
v_call: TRBV5-1
clone_size: NA

cdr3_nt: TGTGCCAGCAGCTTGGACGTCGCAGGGGGCGCATCCGGGGAGCTGTTTTTT
cdr3_aa: CASSLDVAGGASGELFF
j_call: TRBJ2-2
d_call: TRBD1
v_call: TRBV5-4
clone_size: NA

cdr3_nt: TGTGCCAGCAGCTTAGAGGAGGTCACTGAAGCTTTCTTT
cdr3_aa: CASSLEEVTEAFF
j_call: TRBJ1-1
d_call: NA
v_call: TRBV7-2
clone_size: NA

cdr3_nt: TGCGCCAGCAGCTTGGTAAGTGGACAGAGCTCTGGGGCCAACGTCCTGACTTTC
cdr3_aa: CASSLVSGQSSGANVLTF
j_call: TRBJ2-6
d_call: NA
v_call: TRBV5-1
clone_size: once

cdr3_nt: TGCGCCAGCAGCCAAGATGCAGGGAACTCCTTCTACGAGCAGTACTTC
cdr3_aa: CASSQDAGNSFYEQYF
j_call: TRBJ2-7
d_call: NA
v_call: TRBV4-3
clone_size: NA

cdr3_nt: TGTGCCAGCAGTTACACCGGACAGGGGAGCACAGATACGCAGTATTTT
cdr3_aa: CASSYTGQGSTDTQYF
j_call: TRBJ2-3
d_call: TRBD1
v_call: TRBV6-2/TRBV6-3
clone_size: NA

cdr3_nt: TGTGCCAGCTCACCACAGACAGGGGGAGATGAAAAACTGTTTTTT
cdr3_aa: CASSPQTGGDEKLFF
j_call: TRBJ1-4
d_call: TRBD1
v_call: TRBV18
clone_size: NA

cdr3_nt: TGTGCCAGCAGTCCGGGACAGGGGGCCAATGAGCAGTTCTTC
cdr3_aa: CASSPGQGANEQFF
j_call: TRBJ2-1
d_call: TRBD1
v_call: TRBV7-2
clone_size: NA

cdr3_nt: TGCGCCAGCAGCCCTGGGACAGGAGGGGACACTGAAGCTTTCTTT
cdr3_aa: CASSPGTGGDTEAFF
j_call: TRBJ1-1
d_call: TRBD1
v_call: TRBV4-1
clone_size: NA

cdr3_nt: TGCAGCGTCTCACAGGGGGCTCAATACGAGCAGTACTTC
cdr3_aa: CSVSQGAQYEQYF
j_call: TRBJ2-7
d_call: TRBD1
v_call: TRBV29-1
clone_size: NA